This T cell receptor beta chain emerged from a study of T-cell memory formation after mild COVID-19. Whole-study results and caveats: The study found contracting CD4+ clones mainly in CM and EM and contracting CD8+ clones in EMRA.

Concerning this clonotype: What it recognizes is unknown.

CDR3 length: 12 amino acids. Germline V lookup: CDR1 MNHNS, CDR2 SASEGT. Trimming cost V 5 bases and J 7 bases, with 11 bases left between them. MiXCR, run by TCRdb on the 5' RACE reads, gives a single entry per CDR3 protein. In the table there are hundreds of thousands of distinct CDR3 sequences, about a sixth of which are singletons. This TCR was sampled from a man between 18 and 29 years old who had mild COVID-19 (a few samples of this study predate the infection). Cell type and time point are not known. The sequencing sample was made of PBMCs or a T cell subset sorted from them (not recorded which). V is TRBV6-1 and J is TRBJ2-5, with D hard to call. CDR3 DNA sequence: TGTGCCAGCAGTATAACTCGCGGGACCCAGTACTTC. Amino acid sequence: CASSITRGTQYF.